The subject of this entry is one T cell receptor (beta chain). Its antigen is still unknown. This sample was included in a study of post-analysis software for immune sequencing data. Study-wide results and limits: Included in a set of about 5 TRBV segments more frequent in patients than controls were TRBV5-6, TRBV5-1 and TRBV20-1.

Built from TCR beta cDNA, the libraries had unique molecular identifiers in them. One entry per CDR3 protein, called by TCRdb with MiXCR from the PCR reads. The repertoire holds under 200,000 distinct CDR3 sequences, with under 40% as singletons. The germline CDR1 and CDR2 sequences are SEHNR and FQNEAQ (reference sequence). With 5 bases clipped from V and 4 bases from J, the junction kept 8 bases outside the gene matches. This CDR3 is 17 amino acids long. The sequence was obtained from a girl between 5 and 17 years old with multiple sclerosis. The genes are TRBV7-9 and TRBJ2-5; 15 positions match TRBD2. The sample was blood, taken after autologous hematopoietic stem cell transplantation. CDR3 sequence: CASSLGTSGRKGETQYF. In DNA form, the CDR3 reads TGTGCCAGCAGCCTCGGGACTAGCGGGAGGAAGGGAGAGACCCAGTACTTC.